By share of the sample, the clone carrying this T cell receptor beta chain is medium-sized. The antigen is unknown. The record originates from a study of tumor and adjacent non-tumor tissue in lung cancer. Study conclusions and caveats: In normal lung, the top 100 clones were significantly more dominant than in tumor. Significantly higher TCR diversity was found in tumor than normal lung.

TCRbeta libraries were built with three rounds of nested PCR, modified from ARM-PCR. TCRdb re-called the multiplex PCR reads with MiXCR, one entry per CDR3 protein. The table lists 100,000 to 120,000 distinct CDR3 sequences, over 70% of them singletons. The template was RNA from unsorted bulk tissue. Chemotherapy-naive patients with new lung cancer underwent thoracic surgery in China, August–late 2014. CDR3 length: 15 residues. In germline, CDR1 is SGHNT, CDR2 YYREEE (reference sequence). With V trimmed by 4 bases and J by 0 bases, 4 bases remained unmatched. V gene TRBV5-4 combines with J gene TRBJ2-7; 10 positions match TRBD1. Sequencing was done on a sample of lung tumor tissue. This TCR was sampled from a man between 70 and 80 years old with non-small cell lung cancer. The CDR3 nucleotides read TGTGCCAGCAGCACGGACAGGGGGTACTCCTACGAGCAGTACTTC. Its translation: CASSTDRGYSYEQYF.